This T cell receptor beta chain was profiled in a study of T-cell memory formation after mild COVID-19. The CDR3 runs 17 residues. The V and J ends lost 0 bases and 2 bases, in that order; junction bases with no gene match: 4. One entry per CDR3 protein results from TCRdb running MiXCR on the 5' RACE reads. The table has about 190,000 distinct CDR3 sequences, about a sixth seen once. The count of this clonotype is one. What was sequenced was PBMCs or a T cell subset sorted from them (not recorded which). The V call is TRBV12-3 or TRBV12-4, the J call TRBJ2-3, with 11 bases that match TRBD2. This TCR was sampled from an adult woman who had mild COVID-19 (a few samples of this study predate the infection). Cell type and time point are not known. This CDR3 is CASSLAELAGVTDTQYF. The CDR3 DNA is TGTGCCAGCAGTTTAGCGGAACTAGCGGGAGTCACAGATACGCAGTATTTT.